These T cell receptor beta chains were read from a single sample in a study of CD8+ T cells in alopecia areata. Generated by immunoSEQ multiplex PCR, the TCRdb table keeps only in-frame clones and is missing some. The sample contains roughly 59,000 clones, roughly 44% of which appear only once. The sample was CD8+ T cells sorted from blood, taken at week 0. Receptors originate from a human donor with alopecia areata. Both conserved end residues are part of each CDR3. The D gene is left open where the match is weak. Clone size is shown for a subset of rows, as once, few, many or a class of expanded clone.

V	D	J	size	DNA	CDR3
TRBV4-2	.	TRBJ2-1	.	TGTGCCAGCAGCTTCGAGACGCCGACCTACAATGAGCAGTTCTTC	CASSFETPTYNEQFF
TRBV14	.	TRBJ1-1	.	TGTGCCAGCAGCCGAAGCACTCTTGGGAACACTGAAGCTTTCTTT	CASSRSTLGNTEAFF
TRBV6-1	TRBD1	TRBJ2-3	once	TGTGCCAGCAGTGAAGCTCCTGGGACAGGGTCTGGAGATACGCAGTATTTT	CASSEAPGTGSGDTQYF
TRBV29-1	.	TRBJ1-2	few	TGCAGCGTTGAGGTCTATGGCTACACCTTC	CSVEVYGYTF
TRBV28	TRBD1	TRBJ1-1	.	TGTGCCATTCAAAGGGACAGGGGGACTAACACTGAAGCTTTCTTT	CAIQRDRGTNTEAFF
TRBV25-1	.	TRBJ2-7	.	TGTGCCAGCAGTCCCCCCGGAAGCTCCTACGAGCAGTACTTC	CASSPPGSSYEQYF
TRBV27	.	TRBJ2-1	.	TGTGCCACTGGCGCGGATGTGCGGGACGGGGAGCAGTTCTTC	CATGADVRDGEQFF
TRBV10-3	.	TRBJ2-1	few	TGTGCCATCAGTGAGGCCTCGGGGGTAACCTACAATGAGCAGTTCTTC	CAISEASGVTYNEQFF
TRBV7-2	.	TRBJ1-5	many	TGTGCCAGCAGTTGGTTAACAGGTAGCAATCAGCCCCAGCATTTT	CASSWLTGSNQPQHF
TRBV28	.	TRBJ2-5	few	TGTGCCAGCAGAACCTACGGACGGATCCAAGAGACCCAGTACTTC	CASRTYGRIQETQYF
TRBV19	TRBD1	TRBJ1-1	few	TGTGCCAGTAGTATTTCAGGGGGCGCTGAAGCTTTCTTT	CASSISGGAEAFF
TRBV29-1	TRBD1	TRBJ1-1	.	TGCAGCGTTAGGACAGGGATGAACACTGAAGCTTTCTTT	CSVRTGMNTEAFF
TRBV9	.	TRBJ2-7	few	TGTGCCAGCAGCGTAGATCCAGGGAGCTACGAGCAGTACTTC	CASSVDPGSYEQYF
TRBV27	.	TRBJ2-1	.	TGTGCCAGCAGTTTATACGGCGAGCAGTTCTTC	CASSLYGEQFF
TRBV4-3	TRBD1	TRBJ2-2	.	TGCGCCAGCAGCCCGAATTCCGGGACAGGGCTAGCCGGGGAGCTGTTTTTT	CASSPNSGTGLAGELFF
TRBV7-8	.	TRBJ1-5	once	TGTGCCAGCAGCTTAGCGCGGAATAGCAATCAGCCCCAGCATTTT	CASSLARNSNQPQHF
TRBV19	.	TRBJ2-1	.	TGTGCCAGTAGTATATCGGGCGGGACAAACTTCATTTACAATGAGCAGTTCTTC	CASSISGGTNFIYNEQFF
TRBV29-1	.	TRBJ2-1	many	TGCAGCGTTGAAAGGAGGAGCCCATACAATGAGCAGTTCTTC	CSVERRSPYNEQFF
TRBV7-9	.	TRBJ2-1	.	TGTGCCACCTCCTTTTGGGGGGAGTACAATGAGCAGTTCTTC	CATSFWGEYNEQFF
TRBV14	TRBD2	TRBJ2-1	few	TGTGCCAGCAGTAGCGGGAGAAGTAGAGGTTACAATGAGCAGTTCTTC	CASSSGRSRGYNEQFF